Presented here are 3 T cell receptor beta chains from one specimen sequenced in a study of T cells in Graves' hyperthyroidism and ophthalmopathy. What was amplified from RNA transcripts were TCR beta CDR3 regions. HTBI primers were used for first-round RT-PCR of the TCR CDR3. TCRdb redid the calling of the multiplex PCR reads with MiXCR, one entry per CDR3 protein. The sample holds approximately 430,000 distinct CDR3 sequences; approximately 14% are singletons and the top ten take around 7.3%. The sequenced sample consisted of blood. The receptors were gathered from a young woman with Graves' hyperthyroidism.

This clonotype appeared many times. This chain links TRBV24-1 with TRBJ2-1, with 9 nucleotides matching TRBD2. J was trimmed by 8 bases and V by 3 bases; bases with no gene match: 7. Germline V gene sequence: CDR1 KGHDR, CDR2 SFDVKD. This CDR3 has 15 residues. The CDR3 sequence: CATSDAAGGVDEQFF. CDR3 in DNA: TGTGCCACCAGTGATGCAGCGGGAGGAGTAGATGAGCAGTTCTTC.

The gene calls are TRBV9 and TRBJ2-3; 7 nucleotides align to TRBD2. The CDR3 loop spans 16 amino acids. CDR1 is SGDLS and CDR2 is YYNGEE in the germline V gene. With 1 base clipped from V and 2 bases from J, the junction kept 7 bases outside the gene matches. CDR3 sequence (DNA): TGTGCCAGCAGCGTACGGGCTAGCGGACCCACAGATACGCAGTATTTT. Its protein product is CASSVRASGPTDTQYF.

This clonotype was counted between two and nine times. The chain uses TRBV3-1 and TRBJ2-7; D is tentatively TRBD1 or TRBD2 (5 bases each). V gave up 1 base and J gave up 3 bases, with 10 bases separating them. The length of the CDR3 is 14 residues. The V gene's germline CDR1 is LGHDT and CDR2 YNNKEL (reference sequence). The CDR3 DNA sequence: TGTGCCAGCAGCCAAGGGGGCGCGGGCTACGAGCAGTACTTC. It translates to CASSQGGAGYEQYF.